The 21 T cell receptor beta chains below were found in one sample sequenced in a study of blood T cell repertoires in COVID-19. Method: immunoSEQ multiplex PCR; TCRdb's copy keeps in-frame clones and lacks some. The sample has roughly 340,000 clones, about nine tenths seen once. The specimen was peripheral blood. These receptors were obtained from a woman in her 70s with COVID-19, enrolled during active disease.

The rearrangement links TRBV10-3 to TRBJ1-2; D unclear. The CDR3 loop spans 17 amino acids. CDR1 is ENHRY and CDR2 is SYGVKD in the germline V gene. The ends were cut back, 0 bases at V and 1 base at J, with 15 bases in the middle. The CDR3 is CAISESSIGVRNYGYTF. CDR3 DNA sequence: TGTGCCATCAGTGAGTCGTCGATCGGGGTTCGTAACTATGGCTACACCTTC.

The gene calls are TRBV24-1 and TRBJ1-1; a weak D match, TRBD1 (6 bases). The CDR3 is made up of 13 amino acids. Germline assignment: CDR1 KGHDR and CDR2 SFDVKD. V was clipped by 9 bases and J by 4 bases, with 14 bases between them. The CDR3 coding sequence is TGTGCCACCCAAGCGGGGGGCGTCACTGAAGCTTTCTTT. Protein: CATQAGGVTEAFF.

The V and J genes are TRBV6-5 and TRBJ2-3; 8 positions match TRBD1. The germline gives CDR1 MNHEY, CDR2 SVGAGI. The CDR3 is 16 amino acids. V dropped 2 bases and J dropped 4; count of bases not matched to a gene: 8. In nucleotides, the CDR3 is TGTGCCAGCAGTTACCTCAGACAGGGGACCTCAGATACGCAGTATTTT. Its protein product is CASSYLRQGTSDTQYF.

V is TRBV5-1 and J is TRBJ1-2; TRBD1 might be the D (5 bases). The germline CDR1 and CDR2 sequences are SGHRS and YFSETQ. V lost 2 bases to trimming and J lost 4 bases, with 12 bases between them. This CDR3 is built from 14 residues. CDR3 amino acids: CASSLSGRAYGYTF. The CDR3 DNA is TGCGCCAGCAGCTTAAGTGGCAGGGCCTATGGCTACACCTTC.

V usage is TRBV6-6 and J usage is TRBJ1-2; D is unclear. CDR1 is MNHNY, CDR2 SVGAGI, per germline (reference sequence). This CDR3 region has 13 residues. V was pared by 7 bases and J by 8 bases, with 17 bases between. The CDR3 DNA follows: TGTGCCAGCACCCCTTTGGTCAGGTCCGGCTACACCTTC. It is translated as CASTPLVRSGYTF.

The rearrangement uses TRBV2 and TRBJ1-2; D ambiguous. CDR3 length: 16 amino acids. The V end lost 1 base, the J end lost 2 bases, and 14 bases lay between the germline ends. Germline values: CDR1 SNHLY, CDR2 FYNNEI. The CDR3 bases are TGTGCCAGCAGTGAAGAGTCGAGTCGTCTCAACTATGGCTACACCTTC. Translation gives CASSEESSRLNYGYTF.

The J gene is TRBJ1-2, the V gene TRBV7-6; 8 bases are a match to TRBD1. CDR1 is SGHVS, CDR2 FNYEAQ, per germline. The CDR3 totals 19 residues. V was clipped by 2 bases and J by 2 bases; unmatched bases: 16. The CDR3 here is CASSLTVDREIFLNYGYTF. In DNA form, the CDR3 reads TGTGCCAGCAGCTTAACCGTGGACAGGGAGATTTTTTTAAACTATGGCTACACCTTC.

The V and J genes are TRBV27 and TRBJ1-1, with 10 bases that match TRBD1. This CDR3 region has 22 residues. Germline loops: CDR1 MNHEY, CDR2 SMNVEV (reference sequence). Trimming took 0 bases from V and 6 from J; bases not matched to a gene: 25. Written as DNA, the CDR3 is TGTGCCAGCAGTTTATCTAGGCGGGGCCTCCACCCCCAAGGGACAGGGGCTCCTGAAGCTTTCTTT. It specifies CASSLSRRGLHPQGTGAPEAFF.

V and J are TRBV7-8 and TRBJ2-5, with 10 nucleotides matching TRBD2. The CDR3 runs 17 residues. Germline CDR1 and CDR2: SGHVS and FQNEAQ. J was trimmed by 3 bases and V by 4 bases; bases with no gene match: 11. CDR3 coding DNA: TGTGCCAGCAGCTATAAGCCACTAGCGGGGAAAGAAGAGACCCAGTACTTC. Encoded protein: CASSYKPLAGKEETQYF.

The chain links TRBV27 to TRBJ1-1, with 7 bases that match TRBD1. The V and J ends lost 7 bases and 1 base, in that order; junction bases with no gene match: 3. The CDR3 totals 13 residues. CDR1 is MNHEY and CDR2 is SMNVEV in the germline V gene (reference sequence). The DNA of the CDR3 is TGTGCCAGCAAGGGACAGAAGAACACTGAAGCTTTCTTT. Its protein product is CASKGQKNTEAFF.

This clone was recorded once. This chain links TRBV5-1 with TRBJ1-2; maybe TRBD1 (5 bases). Trimming shortened V by 4 bases and J by 4 bases, and 11 bases separated the two germline ends. Germline V lookup: CDR1 SGHRS, CDR2 YFSETQ. The CDR3 is made up of 13 amino acids. This CDR3 is CASSPDTSYGYTF. CDR3 in DNA: TGCGCCAGCAGCCCGGACACCTCCTATGGCTACACCTTC.

This clone was seen a single time. The J gene is TRBJ1-1, the V gene TRBV5-1; D gene uncertain. The CDR3 is 15 residues long. V was trimmed by 0 bases and J by 0 bases, leaving 9 bases between them. The germline gives CDR1 SGHRS, CDR2 YFSETQ. The CDR3 sequence is CASSLARYLNTEAFF. The CDR3 region has the DNA TGCGCCAGCAGCTTGGCCAGGTACCTGAACACTGAAGCTTTCTTT. Variable domain in full (rest from reference TRBV5-1 and TRBJ1-1): KAGVTQTPRYLIKTRGQQVTLSCSPISGHRSVSWYQQTPGQGLQFLFEYFSETQRNKGNFPGRFSGRQFSNSRSEMNVSTLELGDSALYLCASSLARYLNTEAFFGQGTRLTVV.

V and J are TRBV18 and TRBJ2-5; 7 bases map to TRBD1. The J segment lost 3 bases and the V segment lost 6 bases, leaving 7 bases of the junction unmatched. CDR1 and CDR2 from the germline V gene are KGHSH and LQKENI. The CDR3 consists of 14 residues. The CDR3 here is CASSLPGQKETQYF. The CDR3 DNA sequence: TGTGCCAGCTCTTTACCGGGACAGAAAGAGACCCAGTACTTC.

The rearrangement links TRBV4-1 to TRBJ1-4; perhaps TRBD1 as D (6 bases). The ends were cut back, 0 bases at V and 8 bases at J, with 13 bases in the middle. The CDR3 contains 15 residues. CDR1 is MGHRA and CDR2 is YSYEKL in the germline V gene. CDR3 in amino acids: CASSQDAQGEEKLFF. CDR3 nucleotides: TGCGCCAGCAGCCAAGACGCACAGGGAGAGGAAAAACTGTTTTTT.

This clone has just one count. The rearrangement joins TRBV5-1 to TRBJ2-7, with TRBD1 as a possible D gene (6 bases). The CDR3 totals 12 residues. Trimming removed 2 bases at V and 4 bases at J, with 7 bases between. Germline loops: CDR1 SGHRS, CDR2 YFSETQ. The CDR3 loop is CASSLGQYEQYF. CDR3 sequence (DNA): TGCGCCAGCAGCTTAGGACAGTACGAGCAGTACTTC.

The V and J genes are TRBV27 and TRBJ2-7; a possible D gene is TRBD2 (6 bases). Trimming stripped 2 bases from V and 4 bases from J, with 15 bases between. The germline CDR1 and CDR2 sequences are MNHEY and SMNVEV (reference sequence). The CDR3 has 15 residues. CDR3 nucleotides: TGTGCCAGCAGTTTAAGGGAGGCCTTCGGGTACGAGCAGTACTTC. This codes for CASSLREAFGYEQYF.

The V gene is TRBV7-9, the J gene TRBJ1-2; 9 bases align to TRBD1. The CDR3 contains 13 residues. After removal of 5 bases from V and 6 bases from J, the junction contained 4 bases not matched to a gene. The V gene's germline CDR1 is SEHNR and CDR2 FQNEAQ (reference sequence). The CDR3 is CASSRDREDGYTF. The CDR3 DNA follows: TGTGCCAGCAGCCGGGACAGGGAGGATGGCTACACCTTC.

This clone was counted a few times. The CDR3 region is CASSGGLGVSYEQYF. The CDR3 nucleotides are TGTGCCAGCAGTGGCGGACTAGGAGTTTCCTACGAGCAGTACTTC. V usage is TRBV27 and J usage is TRBJ2-7, with 7 bases fitting TRBD2. J was trimmed by 1 base and V by 5 bases; bases with no gene match: 8. The V gene's germline CDR1 is MNHEY and CDR2 SMNVEV (reference sequence). This CDR3 region has 15 residues.

J is TRBJ1-2 and V is TRBV6-5, with TRBD1 matching 10 bases. The CDR3 length is 15 residues. Germline V gives CDR1 MNHEY, CDR2 SVGAGI. The V and J ends lost 6 bases and 4 bases, in that order; junction bases with no gene match: 8. The CDR3 region has the DNA TGTGCCAGCAGACGACAGGGGGCTCACGGCTATGGCTACACCTTC. Amino acids: CASRRQGAHGYGYTF.

The gene calls are TRBV5-6 and TRBJ1-5; D gene ambiguous. The length of the CDR3 is 13 residues. The ends were cut back, 2 bases at V and 11 bases at J, with 14 bases in the middle. Germline assignment: CDR1 SGHDT and CDR2 YYEEEE. CDR3 loop: CASSLSRFKTQHF. DNA for the CDR3: TGTGCCAGCAGCTTATCACGGTTCAAGACCCAGCATTTT.

A word on this clone: The sample holds other DNA sequences that translate to the same CDR3. This chain connects TRBV6-1 to TRBJ1-3; D is unresolved. CDR1 and CDR2 (germline): MNHNS, SASEGT. CDR3 size: 14 residues. V was shortened by 1 base and J by 0 bases, with 4 bases between the two germline ends. CDR3 bases: TGTGCCAGCAGTGAAGGTAGCTCTGGAAACACCATATATTTT. This encodes CASSEGSSGNTIYF.